These 9 T cell receptor beta chains share one sample of origin, sequenced in a study of T cell repertoires in MIS-A myocarditis. TCRdb keeps only in-frame clones here, not all; method: immunoSEQ multiplex PCR. The table records roughly 14,000 clones, 74% of them present only once. Material: left ventricle heart tissue obtained at autopsy. The origin of the receptors is a man aged 18 to 30 with fulminant myocarditis from multisystem inflammatory syndrome in adults (MIS-A) after COVID-19.

This clone occurred once. This chain uses TRBV5-1 with TRBJ2-2; TRBD2 is a possible D gene (6 bases). Germline CDR1 SGHRS, CDR2 YFSETQ. This CDR3 is 16 amino acids long. Trimming stripped 7 bases from V and 2 bases from J, with 18 bases between. The CDR3 nucleotides read TGCGCCAGCGCGGGACTTACAGGAAAAAACACCGGGGAGCTGTTTTTT. It encodes CASAGLTGKNTGELFF.

The rearrangement joins TRBV7-2 to TRBJ1-1; 7 nucleotides match TRBD1. Germline CDR1 and CDR2: SGHTA and FQGNSA. The trim removed 8 bases at V and 0 bases at J, leaving 6 bases unmatched. The CDR3 totals 14 residues. CDR3 sequence: CASSNRGLNTEAFF. CDR3 bases: TGTGCCAGCTCCAACAGGGGTCTGAACACTGAAGCTTTCTTT.

This sequence joins TRBV6-5 and TRBJ2-1; D is possibly TRBD2 (5 bases). Trimming took off 5 bases at V and 4 bases at J, with 15 bases between the two ends. The CDR3 length is 15 residues. Per germline, CDR1 MNHEY and CDR2 SVGAGI. CDR3 loop: CASSPLQAAYNEQFF. CDR3 nucleotide sequence: TGTGCCAGCAGTCCACTTCAAGCGGCATACAATGAGCAGTTCTTC.

This chain uses TRBV6-6 with TRBJ1-1; 8 positions agree with TRBD1. Germline values: CDR1 MNHNY, CDR2 SVGAGI (reference sequence). With V trimmed by 2 bases and J by 3 bases, 5 bases remained unmatched. This CDR3 has 15 residues. For the CDR3, the DNA is TGTGCCAGCAGTTACCCACAGGGGGAGGACACTGAAGCTTTCTTT. Translation: CASSYPQGEDTEAFF.

The chain recombines TRBV6-6 with TRBJ1-3, with D unresolved. Trimming cost V 2 bases and J 4 bases, with 3 bases left between them. CDR1 and CDR2 (germline): MNHNY, SVGAGI (reference sequence). The CDR3 has 12 amino acids. The CDR3 DNA reads TGTGCCAGCAGTTACGAGGGAAACACCATATATTTT. It codes for CASSYEGNTIYF.

CDR3 in amino acids: CASSLSTGKATEAFF. Here the CDR3 DNA reads TGTGCCAGCAGTTTATCGACAGGGAAGGCCACTGAAGCTTTCTTT. The chain combines TRBV27 with TRBJ1-1, with 7 bases that match TRBD1. Germline V gene data show CDR1 as MNHEY and CDR2 as SMNVEV (reference sequence). The CDR3 covers 15 residues. J lost 4 bases, V lost 0 bases, and 5 bases had no gene match.

This chain connects TRBV27 to TRBJ2-2; D may be TRBD2 (5 bases). Germline V lookup: CDR1 MNHEY, CDR2 SMNVEV (reference sequence). CDR3 length: 16 amino acids. Between the trimmed V and J ends, which lost 4 bases and 2 bases, there was a span of 14 bases. CDR3 bases: TGTGCCAGCAGTTACGGGAACATCTTAAACACCGGGGAGCTGTTTTTT. It specifies CASSYGNILNTGELFF.

The chain recombines TRBV27 with TRBJ2-7; D possibly matches TRBD1 or TRBD2 (5 bases each). CDR1 is MNHEY and CDR2 is SMNVEV in the germline V gene (reference sequence). V was cut by 6 bases and J by 1 base, with 13 bases left in between. The CDR3 covers 14 residues. The chain's CDR3 is CASRPGAPSYEQYF. The DNA of the CDR3 is TGTGCCAGCAGGCCCGGGGCACCGTCCTACGAGCAGTACTTC.

The CDR3 loop is CASSDSGRAFNEQFF. Written as DNA, the CDR3 is TGTGCCAGCAGTGATAGCGGGAGGGCCTTCAATGAGCAGTTCTTC. The chain uses TRBV6-4 and TRBJ2-1; 11 nucleotides agree with TRBD2. There are 15 residues in the CDR3. V gave up 3 bases and J gave up 6 bases; unmatched junction bases: 4. Germline loops: CDR1 MRHNA, CDR2 SNTAGT.